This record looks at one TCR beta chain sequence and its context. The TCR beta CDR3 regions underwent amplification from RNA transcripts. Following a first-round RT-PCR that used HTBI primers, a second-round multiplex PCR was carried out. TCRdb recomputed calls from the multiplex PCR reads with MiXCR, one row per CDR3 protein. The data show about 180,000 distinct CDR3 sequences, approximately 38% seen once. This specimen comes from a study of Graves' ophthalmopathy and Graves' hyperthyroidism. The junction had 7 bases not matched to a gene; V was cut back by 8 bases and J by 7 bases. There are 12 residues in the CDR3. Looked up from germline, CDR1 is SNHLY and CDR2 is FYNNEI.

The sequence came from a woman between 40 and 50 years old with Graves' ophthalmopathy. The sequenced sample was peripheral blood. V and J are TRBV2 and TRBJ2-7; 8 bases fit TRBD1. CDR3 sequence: CASQFTGGEQYF. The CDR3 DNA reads TGTGCCAGCCAATTTACAGGGGGAGAGCAGTACTTC.